This is a list of T cell receptor beta chains from one sample in a study of human T cells and chemical hapten exposure. One entry per CDR3 protein, called by TCRdb with MiXCR from the RACE reads. The sample shows about 49,000 distinct CDR3 sequences, around 9.3% of them seen only once. The input for sequencing was whole blood, taken in connection with sensitization to the hapten diphenylcyclopropenone (DPC). These receptors were obtained from a woman between 50 and 59 years old with alopecia areata. Some clones in this sample may be carry-over from other donors' samples. The conserved cysteine and the conserved F or W are not part of the CDR3 here. Where a row states a size, it is once, few, many or the class of an expanded clone; other rows omit it.

clone_size | v_call | cdr3_aa
many | TRBV12-3/TRBV12-4 | ASSLTFSQQY
many | TRBV6-4 | ASSDPLVGGGTGNTIY
many | TRBV28 | ASIQGDKRYTQY
many | TRBV6-6 | ASKPPGRKNTEAF
many | TRBV18 | ASSQGLAGGGETQY
few | TRBV29-1 | SGQGITDTQY
many | TRBV28 | ASSLDLNEQF
many | TRBV7-9 | ASSRGTEGNTEAF
many | TRBV7-2 | ASSSQRGLQETQY
few | TRBV5-1 | ASSSPGLQGGGDNEQF
many | TRBV18 | ASSPETGGFTEAF
many | TRBV5-1 | ASSLSTPRVWNTEAF
many | TRBV27 | ASKDRVREKLF
many | TRBV28 | ASSPSSGSTDTQY
many | TRBV12-3/TRBV12-4 | ASSLTVMGGYT
many | TRBV11-3 | ASSFRDSPEAF
many | TRBV12-3/TRBV12-4 | ASSFLSGEFEQY
NA | TRBV19 | ASGTLAGVDTQY
NA | TRBV7-7 | ASSLKPPGTGVSYEQY
many | TRBV7-6 | ASSFPRGPTESTDTQY
many | TRBV4-1 | ASSQAHPRGANSPLH
NA | TRBV28 | ASSGDRDRRQKLF
few | TRBV15 | ATSREDAVNSPLH
many | TRBV4-2 | ASSQVQGSQPQH
few | TRBV7-2 | VSSIRDSHYNEQF
many | TRBV11-3 | ASSLDSMDEQF
NA | TRBV28 | ASSSPRTSGTNEQY
NA | TRBV18 | ASSPDLAPEQY
NA | TRBV7-2 | ASSSPDRLLRAKNIQY
few | TRBV12-3/TRBV12-4 | ASRIPGGSVGYT
many | TRBV7-6 | ASSPGTSGRASPEQY
many | TRBV6-1 | ASSRGPNYEQY
few | TRBV29-1 | SVGQGDQETQY
many | TRBV30 | AWRMTTAF
many | TRBV6-5 | ASSTQGTGYEQY
many | TRBV11-2 | ASSLEGVPTGELF
many | TRBV19 | ASSTGLNEKLF
many | TRBV12-3/TRBV12-4 | ASRARIRYTEAF
many | TRBV7-8 | ASSSYASGALETQY
many | TRBV5-6 | ASSLRREPHNEQF
many | TRBV13 | ASSLIAGVYEQY
many | TRBV10-1 | ASRGPGASFYEQY